The 27 T cell receptor beta chains below were found in one sample sequenced in a study of T cell changes during pregnancy in multiple sclerosis. Clones were read by immunoSEQ multiplex PCR, and TCRdb kept only the in-frame ones, dropping some. Of over 30,000 clones listed, 91% are singletons. The starting material was CD4+ T cells from peripheral blood mononuclear cells, obtained in the third trimester of pregnancy. The receptor source for this set is a female donor in good health, enrolled as a control in a pregnancy study.

The genes are TRBV9 and TRBJ1-6, with D perhaps matching TRBD1 (6 bases). Trimming left V 0 bases short and J 4 bases short, with 11 bases between. The germline V gene encodes CDR1 SGDLS and CDR2 YYNGEE. This CDR3 comprises 16 residues. CDR3 protein: CASSVDEGGYNSPLHF. CDR3 nucleotide sequence: TGTGCCAGCAGCGTAGACGAAGGGGGATATAATTCACCCCTCCACTTT.

V is TRBV5-1 and J is TRBJ2-3; the D gene is possibly TRBD1 (5 bases). The V gene's germline CDR1 is SGHRS and CDR2 YFSETQ. The CDR3 covers 15 residues. The V gene lost 3 bases and the J gene lost 2 bases, with 13 bases spanning the gap. As DNA, the CDR3 is TGCGCCAGCAGCTGGGGCCCCGACCTCACAGATACGCAGTATTTT. The encoded protein is CASSWGPDLTDTQYF.

This chain joins TRBV7-2 and TRBJ2-5, with 11 bases matching TRBD2. Germline V gives CDR1 SGHTA, CDR2 FQGNSA. V shed 5 bases and J 7 bases; nucleotides not matched to a gene: 9. This CDR3 has 15 residues. The CDR3: CASSSLAGGWGTQYF. The DNA of the CDR3 is TGTGCCAGCAGCAGTCTAGCGGGAGGATGGGGGACCCAGTACTTC.

V is TRBV4-1 and J is TRBJ1-3; D is unclear. This CDR3 region has 15 residues. Trimming removed 8 bases from V and 2 bases from J, with 16 bases in between. Looked up from germline, CDR1 is MGHRA and CDR2 is YSYEKL. In DNA form, the CDR3 reads TGCGCCAGCGCCCGGGAGCCAACGACTGGAAACACCATATATTTT. Protein product: CASAREPTTGNTIYF.

V gene TRBV2 combines with J gene TRBJ2-1, with D uncertain. CDR3 size: 14 residues. Germline V gene data show CDR1 as SNHLY and CDR2 as FYNNEI. Trimming removed 7 bases at V and 1 base at J, with 11 bases between. CDR3 residues: CASTWLTSYNEQFF. CDR3 DNA: TGTGCCAGCACGTGGTTAACTTCCTACAATGAGCAGTTCTTC.

The chain recombines TRBV28 with TRBJ2-2; D remains unclear. This CDR3 has 13 residues. V was pared by 8 bases and J by 4 bases, with 11 bases between. Germline V gene data show CDR1 as MDHEN and CDR2 as SYDVKM. As DNA, the CDR3 is TGTGCCAGCCTGCGAAAAACCACCGGGGAGCTGTTTTTT. Translation gives CASLRKTTGELFF. The full variable domain, in which reference TRBV28 and TRBJ2-2 provide the parts outside the CDR3, is DVKVTQSSRYLVKRTGEKVFLECVQDMDHENMFWYRQDPGLGLRLIYFSYDVKMKEKGDIPEGYSVSREKKERFSLILESASTNQTSMYLCASLRKTTGELFFGEGSRLTVL.

This chain links TRBV25-1 with TRBJ1-4; D is undetermined. This CDR3 has 14 amino acids. V was pared by 2 bases and J by 3 bases, with 7 bases between. Germline-derived CDR1 and CDR2 are MGHDK and SYGVNS. CDR3 amino acids: CASSEAGPNEKLFF. The CDR3 DNA reads as TGTGCCAGCAGTGAAGCAGGCCCTAATGAAAAACTGTTTTTT. The full variable domain, its missing parts supplied by reference TRBV25-1 and TRBJ1-4, is EADIYQTPRYLVIGTGKKITLECSQTMGHDKMYWYQQDPGMELHLIHYSYGVNSTEKGDLSSESTVSRIRTEHFPLTLESARPSHTSQYLCASSEAGPNEKLFFGSGTQLSVL.

The chain couples TRBV18 to TRBJ1-1; TRBD1 might be the D (5 bases). Per the germline V gene, CDR1 is KGHSH and CDR2 is LQKENI. This CDR3 comprises 16 residues. V was pared by 3 bases and J by 1 base, with 15 bases between. CDR3 in amino acids: CASSPYSRVANTEAFF. CDR3 DNA sequence: TGTGCCAGCTCACCGTATTCCAGGGTAGCGAACACTGAAGCTTTCTTT.

The V and J genes are TRBV6-5 and TRBJ1-1, with a possible D match to TRBD1 (5 bases). With 7 bases removed from V and 1 base from J, the gap between germline ends came to 16 bases. The germline V gene encodes CDR1 MNHEY and CDR2 SVGAGI. CDR3 size: 15 residues. The DNA for the CDR3 is TGTGCCAGCACCACGACCCAGGGAAAGAACACTGAAGCTTTCTTT. It translates to CASTTTQGKNTEAFF.

The chain links TRBV28 to TRBJ1-2; 7 bases align to TRBD1. Trimming at V came to 5 bases and at J to 8 bases, leaving 11 bases not matched to a gene. CDR1 is MDHEN and CDR2 is SYDVKM in the germline V gene. The CDR3 has 14 residues. CDR3 sequence: CASSPGDSRGGYTF. The DNA for the CDR3 is TGTGCCAGCAGTCCGGGGGACAGCCGAGGGGGCTACACCTTC.

The chain uses TRBV13 and TRBJ2-5; 7 bases match TRBD2. CDR1 is PRHDT and CDR2 is FYEKMQ in the germline V gene (reference sequence). V was pared by 5 bases and J by 2 bases, with 11 bases of the junction left unmatched. This CDR3 has 16 amino acids. CDR3 sequence (DNA): TGTGCCAGCAGCCCTCGGACTAGAAGGGTTCAAGAGACCCAGTACTTC. Translation gives CASSPRTRRVQETQYF.

The V call is TRBV5-5, the J call TRBJ1-6; 9 bases are shared with TRBD1. V lost 4 bases to trimming and J lost 4 bases; unmatched junction nucleotides: 6. This CDR3 spans 16 amino acids. Germline CDR1 reads SGHKS; CDR2 reads YYEKEE (reference sequence). CDR3 loop: CASSAWTGEYNSPLHF. Written as DNA, the CDR3 is TGTGCCAGCAGCGCCTGGACAGGGGAATATAATTCACCCCTCCACTTT.

This chain joins TRBV7-2 and TRBJ1-3; D gene ambiguous. The CDR3 extends over 14 amino acids. Germline lookup yields CDR1 SGHTA and CDR2 FQGNSA. The germline V and J ends were trimmed by 2 bases and 0 bases, with 5 bases remaining between them. This chain's CDR3 is CASSLYSSGNTIYF. The CDR3 DNA sequence: TGTGCCAGCAGCTTATACAGCTCTGGAAACACCATATATTTT.

The chain couples TRBV20-1 to TRBJ1-2, with a weak D call TRBD1 (6 bases). The germline V and J ends were trimmed by 5 bases and 6 bases, with 10 bases remaining between them. Germline V gives CDR1 DFQATT, CDR2 SNEGSKA (reference sequence). The CDR3 has 11 residues. This CDR3 reads CSARGAHGYTF. In DNA form, the CDR3 reads TGCAGTGCTCGGGGGGCTCATGGCTACACCTTC.

The rearrangement uses TRBV6-6 and TRBJ1-2; no clear D gene. CDR1 and CDR2 from the germline V gene are MNHNY and SVGAGI (reference sequence). Trimming cost V 6 bases and J 6 bases, with 11 bases left between them. CDR3 size: 12 residues. The chain's CDR3 is CASRLLSHGYTF. In DNA, the CDR3 is TGTGCCAGCAGGTTACTGAGCCATGGCTACACCTTC.

V usage is TRBV7-2 and J usage is TRBJ2-7; 9 nucleotides line up with TRBD1. The CDR3 is 14 amino acids. The V segment lost 4 bases and the J segment 6 bases; nucleotides outside the gene matches: 7. Germline CDR1 and CDR2: SGHTA and FQGNSA. The CDR3 DNA sequence: TGTGCCAGCAGCTGGCAGGGACAGGGCCGCGAGCAGTACTTC. It specifies CASSWQGQGREQYF.

This rearrangement joins TRBV6-5 to TRBJ2-7, with TRBD1 identical over 11 bases. Germline V gene lookup returns CDR1 MNHEY and CDR2 SVGAGI. V shed 5 bases and J 5 bases; nucleotides not matched to a gene: 8. The CDR3 has 15 amino acids. This CDR3 is CASSTPGQGVDEQYF. The CDR3 nucleotides read TGTGCCAGCAGTACTCCGGGACAGGGGGTCGACGAGCAGTACTTC.

For the CDR3, the DNA is TGTGCCAGCCTTGGGGGCGGGCAAGAGACCCAGTACTTC. It specifies CASLGGGQETQYF. This chain links TRBV7-2 with TRBJ2-5, with TRBD1 as a possible D gene (6 bases). In germline, CDR1 is SGHTA, CDR2 FQGNSA. V was clipped by 8 bases and J by 2 bases, with 12 bases between them. This CDR3 spans 13 amino acids.

As to this clone: The same CDR3 is also encoded by other DNA sequences in this sample. The CDR3 DNA sequence: TGTGCCAGCAGTGAATCTAGGAATCAGCCCCAGCATTTT. Protein sequence: CASSESRNQPQHF. The chain links TRBV6-1 to TRBJ1-5; D remains ambiguous. Deletions cut 2 bases from V and 4 bases from J, with 6 bases between. Germline CDR1 is MNHNS and CDR2 is SASEGT. This CDR3 is built from 13 residues.

The chain employs TRBV6-4 and TRBJ2-3, with D possibly being TRBD2 (5 bases). V lost 4 bases and J lost 2, with 10 bases in between. This CDR3 spans 14 amino acids. The V gene's germline CDR1 is MRHNA and CDR2 SNTAGT. The CDR3: CASSASGFTDTQYF. DNA of the CDR3: TGTGCCAGCAGTGCGAGCGGTTTCACAGATACGCAGTATTTT.

V and J are TRBV29-1 and TRBJ1-2; D perhaps matches TRBD1 (6 bases). This CDR3 has 12 residues. V was shortened by 2 bases and J by 8 bases, with 12 bases between the two germline ends. CDR1 and CDR2 from the germline V gene are SQVTM and ANQGSEA. The CDR3: CSVEWGQGGYTF. CDR3 nucleotides: TGCAGCGTTGAATGGGGGCAAGGCGGCTACACCTTC.

This chain connects TRBV6-4 to TRBJ1-5, with D possibly being TRBD1 (6 bases). Germline CDR1 reads MRHNA; CDR2 reads SNTAGT. With 3 bases removed from V and 2 bases from J, the gap between germline ends came to 8 bases. The length of the CDR3 is 14 residues. Here the CDR3 DNA reads TGTGCCAGCAGTGAAGCAGGGGGCAATCAGCCCCAGCATTTT. This encodes CASSEAGGNQPQHF.

CDR3 protein: CASSSTALRGEQYF. The CDR3 DNA reads TGTGCCAGCAGCTCCACGGCCCTTCGAGGGGAGCAGTACTTC. The chain joins TRBV7-2 to TRBJ2-7; the D gene is possibly TRBD2 (5 bases). Deletions cut 4 bases from V and 7 bases from J, with 17 bases between. The CDR3 runs 14 residues. Looked up from germline, CDR1 is SGHTA and CDR2 is FQGNSA.

The rearrangement joins TRBV15 to TRBJ1-4; maybe TRBD1 (6 bases). V lost 3 bases, J lost 3 bases, and 11 bases lay in between. Germline CDR1 LNHNV, CDR2 YYDKDF (reference sequence). The CDR3 is 15 residues long. CDR3 sequence reads: CATSSSGEPNEKLFF. The CDR3, as DNA: TGTGCCACCAGCAGCTCAGGGGAACCTAATGAAAAACTGTTTTTT.

This rearrangement joins TRBV5-1 to TRBJ2-2; 9 nucleotides line up with TRBD1. The V segment lost 2 bases and the J segment 5 bases; nucleotides outside the gene matches: 4. CDR1 is SGHRS and CDR2 is YFSETQ in the germline V gene. This CDR3 spans 15 amino acids. CDR3 nucleotide sequence: TGCGCCAGCAGCTTACAGGGGGCAGGGACCGGGGAGCTGTTTTTT. Residues: CASSLQGAGTGELFF.

CDR3 DNA sequence: TGTGCCAGCAGCCAATGGGCAGGGGGCTCCTACAATGAGCAGTTCTTC. Translated, it gives CASSQWAGGSYNEQFF. The chain recombines TRBV28 with TRBJ2-1; 7 nucleotides align to TRBD1. Per the germline V gene, CDR1 is MDHEN and CDR2 is SYDVKM. The CDR3 has 16 residues. After removal of 6 bases from V and 0 bases from J, the junction contained 8 bases not matched to a gene.

The CDR3 region is CASSQALGLQETQYF. The CDR3 DNA reads as TGCGCCAGCAGCCAAGCCCTGGGACTTCAAGAGACCCAGTACTTC. The chain combines TRBV4-1 with TRBJ2-5; D might be TRBD2 (6 bases). The CDR3 is made up of 15 amino acids. Germline lookup yields CDR1 MGHRA and CDR2 YSYEKL. V lost 1 base to trimming and J lost 2 bases, with 11 bases between them.